The 9 T cell receptor beta chains listed next were all sequenced from one sample in a study of identical twins. TCRdb re-derived calls from the 5' RACE reads in MiXCR, one entry per CDR3 protein. This table holds 450,000 or so distinct CDR3 sequences, approximately 24% found once. These sequences were also reported in another study, on T cells expressing NK-cell markers.

The sample taken for sequencing was CD4+ T cells sorted from blood. The receptors stem from a woman aged 18-30 years in good health.

For the CDR3, the DNA is TGCAGCGCCTCGGGGGACGTCCGGTTTACTGAAGCTTTCTTT. It translates to CSASGDVRFTEAFF. The chain combines TRBV29-1 with TRBJ1-1, with a possible D match to TRBD1 (5 bases). In germline, CDR1 is SQVTM, CDR2 ANQGSEA. The V end lost 7 bases, the J end lost 5 bases, and 20 bases lay between the germline ends. The CDR3 sequence is 14 residues long.

The table lists this clonotype with many counts. The genes are TRBV20-1 and TRBJ2-3; D is unresolved. Germline values: CDR1 DFQATT, CDR2 SNEGSKA (reference sequence). This CDR3 region has 13 residues. The V end was cut by 0 bases, the J end by 4 bases, with 8 bases between. The CDR3 reads CSARDFVADTQYF. The CDR3 DNA reads as TGCAGTGCTAGAGATTTTGTCGCAGATACGCAGTATTTT.

The table lists this clonotype with a few counts. V gene TRBV12-3 or TRBV12-4 combines with J gene TRBJ1-2, with 11 bases aligning to TRBD1. CDR3 length equals 15 residues. The trim removed 6 bases at V and 3 bases at J, leaving 6 bases unmatched. CDR3 loop: CASSPGTGGYYGYTF. CDR3 coding DNA: TGTGCCAGCAGCCCAGGGACAGGGGGTTACTATGGCTACACCTTC.

In its sample, this clonotype was seen a few times. The chain is built from TRBV5-6 and TRBJ2-4; 11 bases match TRBD2. Germline values: CDR1 SGHDT, CDR2 YYEEEE. After removal of 4 bases from V and 8 bases from J, the junction contained 14 bases not matched to a gene. The CDR3 sequence is 17 residues long. CDR3 in amino acids: CASSPLSGGVGTDIQYF. The CDR3 DNA sequence: TGTGCCAGCAGCCCCCTTAGCGGGGGGGTCGGGACGGACATTCAGTACTTC.

The V gene is TRBV20-1, the J gene TRBJ2-3; 9 nucleotides match TRBD2. V shed 4 bases and J 0 bases; nucleotides not matched to a gene: 8. This CDR3 has 16 amino acids. Germline CDR1 is DFQATT and CDR2 is SNEGSKA (reference sequence). CDR3 sequence (DNA): TGCAGTGCTAAGCGGGGGGCCCGATCTAGCACAGATACGCAGTATTTT. Protein sequence: CSAKRGARSSTDTQYF.

The chain is built from TRBV6-1 and TRBJ1-2; TRBD1 matches 9 bases. CDR1 is MNHNS and CDR2 is SASEGT in the germline V gene. V lost 7 bases, J lost 4 bases, and 4 bases stayed unmatched. The CDR3 covers 13 residues. The CDR3 DNA reads TGTGCCAGCAAACCGGGACAGGGCTATGGCTACACCTTC. Its translation is CASKPGQGYGYTF.

This clonotype was seen more than once but under ten times. The V gene is TRBV3-1, the J gene TRBJ2-5; D might be TRBD1 (6 bases). Trimming left V 3 bases short and J 2 bases short, with 10 bases between. The CDR3 runs 14 residues. Germline V gives CDR1 LGHDT, CDR2 YNNKEL (reference sequence). DNA for the CDR3: TGTGCCAGCAGCCATACAGGGACGCAAGAGACCCAGTACTTC. Amino acid sequence: CASSHTGTQETQYF.

This clonotype occurred a few times. J is TRBJ1-2 and V is TRBV10-3; D call uncertain. The CDR3 spans 15 residues. The germline CDR1 and CDR2 sequences are ENHRY and SYGVKD. Trimming shortened V by 2 bases and J by 5 bases, and 15 bases separated the two germline ends. The CDR3 is CAISEVRGVRYGYTF. Here the CDR3 DNA reads TGTGCCATCAGTGAGGTTCGGGGAGTTCGGTATGGCTACACCTTC.

V and J are TRBV29-1 and TRBJ2-3; 12 bases fit TRBD2. The CDR3 is 16 residues long. Looked up from germline, CDR1 is SQVTM and CDR2 is ANQGSEA. V trimming: 3 bases; J trimming: 6 bases; junction bases outside the gene matches: 10. CDR3 in amino acids: CSVDLTSGGITDTQYF. For the CDR3, the DNA is TGCAGCGTTGACCTGACTAGCGGGGGAATCACGGATACGCAGTATTTT.